Below are 30 T cell receptor beta chains sequenced from a single sample in a study of tumor-infiltrating lymphocytes in primary liver carcinoma (dated by TCRdb to about 2017). Sequencing used an Illumina HiSeq 2500. Using a constant-region primer and ProtoScript II reverse transcriptase, TCRbeta-specific cDNA was reverse-transcribed from 500 ng total RNA. Three nested multiplex PCR rounds, following a slightly modified ARM-PCR procedure, were used to build the TCRbeta libraries. Multiplex TRBV1-TRBV30 forward primers and a Cbeta reverse primer were used in the first two PCR rounds, each of which was run for approximately 9 cycles. TCRdb's own reprocessing of the public reads used fastp at Q25 and MiXCR and kept productive beta chains. Each record represents a unique CDR3 protein, reported with the most common genes and DNA among its rows. A total of around 330,000 distinct CDR3 sequences appear in this sample, around three fifths of them only once. Of the sample, 17% falls within the top ten clones.

RNA from unsorted whole blood was extracted with TRIzol reagent, and germline DNA was obtained with the DNeasy Blood & Tissue kit. The sample was peripheral blood. The receptors stem from a woman younger than 45 with primary liver carcinoma and hepatitis B virus infection.

As for this clonotype: A read error is possible here, since a much larger clone lies one base away. This rearrangement joins TRBV12-3 or TRBV12-4 to TRBJ2-4, with a possible D match to TRBD1 (5 bases). The CDR3 is made up of 12 amino acids. CDR3 nucleotides: TGTACCAGCAGTACAGGTTCCAACATTCAGTACTTC. Translated, it gives CTSSTGSNIQYF.

This clonotype was detected only a few times. A much larger clone is a single base away; this may be a read error. This chain joins TRBV11-2 and TRBJ2-1; tentative D call: TRBD2 (5 bases). Germline CDR1 is SGHAT and CDR2 is FQNNGV. V lost 2 bases and J lost 2, with 7 bases in between. This CDR3 is built from 14 residues. Here the CDR3 reads CASSLQTTYNEQFF. In DNA, the CDR3 is TGTGCCAGCAGCTTACAGACTACCTACAATGAGCAGTTCTTC. Combining the CDR3 with reference TRBV11-2 and TRBJ2-1 gives the whole variable domain EAGVAQSPRYKIIEKRQSVAFWCNPISGHATLYWYQQILGQGPKLLIQFQNNGVVDDSQLPKDRFSAERLKGVDSTLKIQPAKLEDSAVYLCASSLQTTYNEQFFGPGTRLTVL.

In regard to this clonotype: This may be a read error, as it is one base from a much larger clone. The chain uses TRBV4-3 and TRBJ2-1; 9 bases map to TRBD1. The CDR3 has 15 residues. Germline loops: CDR1 LGHNA, CDR2 YSLEER. V lost 3 bases, J lost 8 bases, and 8 bases stayed unmatched. CDR3 coding DNA: TGCGCCAGCAGCCACGGACAGGGGACGGTCGATGAGCAGTTCTTC. Its translation is CASSHGQGTVDEQFF.

Comment on this clonotype: A read error is possible here, since a much larger clone lies one base away. The chain uses TRBV4-1 and TRBJ2-7; D perhaps matches TRBD2 (5 bases). Germline CDR1 and CDR2: MGHRA and YSYEKL. This CDR3 is 16 amino acids long. With 1 base removed from V and 6 bases from J, the gap between germline ends came to 19 bases. This CDR3 reads CASSQVYMVSAGEQYF. For the CDR3, the DNA is TGCGCCAGCAGCCAAGTCTATATGGTCTCCGCGGGCGAGCAGTACTTC.

This chain connects TRBV11-2 to TRBJ2-3; perhaps TRBD2 as D (6 bases). This CDR3 has 16 residues. V was shortened by 9 bases and J by 0 bases, with 19 bases between the two germline ends. Germline-derived CDR1 and CDR2 are SGHAT and FQNNGV. This CDR3 is CASTSRSGTSTDTQYF. CDR3 sequence (DNA): TGTGCCAGTACCTCGAGGTCGGGGACTAGCACAGATACGCAGTATTTT.

This chain joins TRBV24-1 and TRBJ2-3; 9 bases are a match to TRBD1. J lost 5 bases, V lost 4 bases, and 6 bases had no gene match. Germline-derived CDR1 and CDR2 are KGHDR and SFDVKD. This CDR3 is built from 15 residues. The CDR3 DNA reads as TGTGCCACCAGTGAGCGGGACAGGGCTGGAGATACGCAGTATTTT. It codes for CATSERDRAGDTQYF.

Points on this clonotype: At one end the junction does not follow the germline gene, possibly because of a read error. The genes are TRBV7-8 and TRBJ2-1; no clear D gene. The germline V gene encodes CDR1 SGHVS and CDR2 FQNEAQ. This CDR3 contains 15 residues. The CDR3 DNA reads TGTGTCAGCAGCTTAGAATGGGCCAGAAACAATGAGCAGTTCTTC. Residues: CVSSLEWARNNEQFF.

The sample holds many counts of this clonotype. The chain has TRBV12-3 or TRBV12-4 and TRBJ1-5; D not certain. The V end was cut by 0 bases, the J end by 4 bases, with 7 bases between. The CDR3 has 14 amino acids. In DNA form, the CDR3 reads TGTGCCAGCAGTTTAGCGAACCTGAATCAGCCCCAGCATTTT. It encodes CASSLANLNQPQHF.

In the case of this clonotype: Being one base from a much bigger clone, this may be a read error. The J gene is TRBJ1-5, the V gene TRBV6-5; 8 bases match TRBD1. Germline CDR1 MNHEY, CDR2 SVGAGI. This CDR3 is 15 amino acids long. The CDR3 loop reads CTSRDRGEGNQPQHF. The DNA for the CDR3 is TGTACCAGCAGAGACAGGGGAGAGGGCAATCAGCCCCAGCATTTT.

V and J are TRBV4-1 and TRBJ1-5; D gene ambiguous. Trimming shortened V by 1 base and J by 0 bases, and 7 bases separated the two germline ends. Germline loops: CDR1 MGHRA, CDR2 YSYEKL. The CDR3 spans 15 residues. CDR3 amino acids: CASSQGVYSNQPQHF. CDR3 in DNA: TGCGCCAGCAGCCAAGGGGTATATAGCAATCAGCCCCAGCATTTT.

Concerning this clonotype itself: Sequence at one end of the junction differs from germline and may be a read error. V and J are TRBV12-3 or TRBV12-4 and TRBJ2-1; weak D call: TRBD2 (6 bases). CDR3 length equals 16 residues. The CDR3 DNA is TGTGCCGGCAACCAAGTGGCTAGCGTACGTTTGGATGAGCAGTTATTC. This codes for CAGNQVASVRLDEQLF.

A remark on this clonotype: At one end, the junction sequence differs from germline, possibly due to a read error. V gene TRBV10-3 combines with J gene TRBJ2-7, with D possibly being TRBD2 (5 bases). This CDR3 spans 13 amino acids. Germline V gene lookup returns CDR1 ENHRY and CDR2 SYGVKD. CDR3 region: CTISESMGSEQYF. In DNA form, the CDR3 reads TGTACCATCAGTGAGTCGATGGGGAGCGAGCAGTACTTC.

About this clonotype itself: One junction end does not reproduce the germline sequence, and a read error may be involved. The chain recombines TRBV11-2 with TRBJ1-1; no clear D. CDR1 is SGHAT and CDR2 is FQNNGV in the germline V gene. The CDR3 is 14 amino acids. The DNA for the CDR3 is TGTGCCAGCAGCTTAACTCAGGTGAACACTAAAGCTTTCTTT. It specifies CASSLTQVNTKAFF.

This chain uses TRBV11-2 with TRBJ2-7; no firm D call. V shed 1 base and J shed 5 bases, with 18 bases lying between them. Germline CDR1 SGHAT, CDR2 FQNNGV. The CDR3 loop spans 16 amino acids. In DNA, the CDR3 is TGTGCCAGCAGCTTAGCTCCAGCAGGAAGCACCCACGAGCAGTACTTC. Protein product: CASSLAPAGSTHEQYF.

Remarks on this clonotype: This is likely a read error, given that the CDR3 carries no conserved phenylalanine or tryptophan at its end. The chain has TRBV29-1 and TRBJ2-1; possible D gene TRBD2, 5 bases. This CDR3 is built from 13 residues. V lost 7 bases, J lost 7 bases, and 17 bases lay in between. Germline V gene data show CDR1 as SQVTM and CDR2 as ANQGSEA. CDR3 in amino acids: CSAARGASNEQFI. CDR3 coding DNA: TGCAGCGCCGCCCGGGGTGCTTCGAATGAGCAGTTCATC.

This chain connects TRBV6-6 to TRBJ2-7; 12 positions agree with TRBD2. Per germline, CDR1 MNHNY and CDR2 SVGAGI (reference sequence). The CDR3 is made up of 15 amino acids. V lost 7 bases, J lost 4 bases, and 8 bases stayed unmatched. For the CDR3, the DNA is TGTGCCAGCACCGACCACGGACTAGCGGGGTACGAGCAGTACTTC. It is translated as CASTDHGLAGYEQYF.

This clonotype was recorded many times. The chain employs TRBV4-3 and TRBJ2-2, with D possibly TRBD1 on 5 matching bases. From germline, CDR1 is LGHNA and CDR2 YSLEER. V was clipped by 3 bases and J by 2 bases, with 7 bases between them. The CDR3 is 14 residues long. The CDR3 reads CASSHQGNTGELFF. The CDR3, as DNA: TGCGCCAGCAGCCACCAGGGTAACACCGGGGAGCTGTTTTTT.

With regard to this clonotype: At one end, the junction sequence differs from germline, possibly due to a read error. V gene TRBV12-3 or TRBV12-4 combines with J gene TRBJ2-1, with D maybe TRBD2 (6 bases). This CDR3 is 16 amino acids long. The DNA of the CDR3 is TGTGCCAGCACTCTACTAAGGACTAACGGAAGTAATGAGCTGTTCTTC. Amino acid sequence: CASTLLRTNGSNELFF.

This clonotype appeared a few times. This may be a read error: a much more frequent sequence differs by one nucleotide. This chain connects TRBV11-2 to TRBJ2-7; D perhaps matches TRBD1 (5 bases). CDR1 is SGHAT and CDR2 is FQNNGV in the germline V gene. This CDR3 contains 14 residues. CDR3: CAGSSNRNSYEQYF. CDR3 sequence (DNA): TGTGCCGGCAGCTCTAACAGGAACTCCTACGAGCAGTACTTC.

A remark on this clonotype: A much larger clone lies a single base off, so this may be a read error. Because it lacks the conserved phenylalanine or tryptophan at the end, this CDR3 is likely a read error. V gene TRBV29-1 combines with J gene TRBJ2-7; D ambiguous. Germline V lookup: CDR1 SQVTM, CDR2 ANQGSEA. V gave up 7 bases and J gave up 7 bases, with 14 bases separating them. CDR3 length: 11 residues. The CDR3 bases are TGCAGCGCGTTACAGCGTTCGGAGCAGTACCTC. Translation gives CSALQRSEQYL.

This clonotype was seen just once. The junction departs from germline at one end; a sequencing error may be responsible. The rearrangement links TRBV11-2 to TRBJ2-7, with a possible D match to TRBD2 (6 bases). The CDR3 totals 12 residues. CDR1 and CDR2 (germline): SGHAT, FQNNGV. The chain's CDR3 is CASRGSGNEHYF. The CDR3 nucleotides are TGTGCCAGCCGGGGGTCGGGTAACGAGCACTACTTC.

About this clonotype: One end of the junction varies from germline; a read error may be responsible. This chain joins TRBV12-3 or TRBV12-4 and TRBJ2-1; the D call may be TRBD1 or TRBD2 (5 bases each). CDR3 length: 15 amino acids. For the CDR3, the DNA is TGTGCCAGCAGCCCTTGGGGGATCTCCTACCATGAGCAGTTCTTC. This translates into CASSPWGISYHEQFF.

The chain couples TRBV11-2 to TRBJ1-1, with D possibly matching TRBD1 (6 bases). Germline assignment: CDR1 SGHAT and CDR2 FQNNGV. V lost 7 bases and J 0 bases, leaving 21 bases between the germline ends. The CDR3 has 17 amino acids. CDR3 sequence: CASNQVRGGHMNTEAFF. The CDR3 DNA is TGTGCCAGCAACCAGGTCAGGGGCGGGCACATGAACACTGAAGCTTTCTTT.

This clonotype was detected many times. This chain connects TRBV6-5 to TRBJ2-7, with TRBD1 matching 8 bases. The CDR3 loop spans 14 amino acids. Germline values: CDR1 MNHEY, CDR2 SVGAGI. Unmatched junction bases numbered 7, after V lost 6 bases and J lost 3 bases. In DNA form, the CDR3 reads TGTGCCAGCAGGAGGGGTACAGGGGGCTACGAGCAGTACTTC. As protein: CASRRGTGGYEQYF.

There are many counts of this clonotype. The chain carries TRBV6-5 and TRBJ1-2, with TRBD1 matching 10 bases. The germline V gene has CDR1 MNHEY and CDR2 SVGAGI. CDR3 length equals 15 residues. V shed 6 bases and J 8 bases; nucleotides not matched to a gene: 12. As DNA, the CDR3 is TGTGCCAGCAGGCCACCGACAGGGGGCCGCACGGGCTACACCTTC. Its protein product is CASRPPTGGRTGYTF.

The chain has TRBV5-6 and TRBJ2-3; possibly TRBD2 for D (5 bases). Trimming stripped 0 bases from V and 0 bases from J, with 8 bases between. Germline loops: CDR1 SGHDT, CDR2 YYEEEE. This CDR3 is 15 amino acids long. In DNA form, the CDR3 reads TGTGCCAGCAGCTTGGGTCCTAGCAGCACAGATACGCAGTATTTT. As protein: CASSLGPSSTDTQYF.

The V call is TRBV10-2, the J call TRBJ2-1, with 11 bases that match TRBD2. The CDR3 contains 15 residues. The J segment lost 8 bases and the V segment lost 2 bases, leaving 5 bases of the junction unmatched. Germline CDR1 reads WSHSY; CDR2 reads SAAADI. CDR3: CASSETSGSSHEQFF. The CDR3 DNA sequence: TGCGCCAGCAGTGAGACTAGCGGGAGTTCCCATGAGCAGTTCTTC.

The table lists this clonotype with many counts. The chain has TRBV11-2 and TRBJ2-2, with D maybe TRBD1 (5 bases). The germline CDR1 and CDR2 sequences are SGHAT and FQNNGV. The CDR3 totals 14 residues. Trimming pared 3 bases from V and 6 bases from J, leaving 11 bases between. In nucleotides, the CDR3 is TGTGCCAGCAGCTTTGACAGCTCCTCCGGGGAGCTGTTTTTT. Translated: CASSFDSSSGELFF.

V gene TRBV6-6 combines with J gene TRBJ2-3; D gene ambiguous. The germline V and J ends were trimmed by 4 bases and 2 bases, with 7 bases remaining between them. This CDR3 is built from 13 residues. CDR1 is MNHNY and CDR2 is SVGAGI in the germline V gene (reference sequence). In DNA, the CDR3 is TGTGCCAGCAGTTCTAGGATCACAGATACGCAGTATTTT. Amino acid sequence: CASSSRITDTQYF.

The chain employs TRBV6-2 or TRBV6-3 and TRBJ2-7; 9 positions match TRBD2. This CDR3 has 17 residues. The V gene's germline CDR1 is MNHEY and CDR2 SVGEGT. J was trimmed by 0 bases and V by 2 bases; bases with no gene match: 8. CDR3 bases: TGTGCCAGCAGTTACCGCCCAGCTAGCGGGGCCTCCTACGAGCAGTACTTC. It translates to CASSYRPASGASYEQYF.